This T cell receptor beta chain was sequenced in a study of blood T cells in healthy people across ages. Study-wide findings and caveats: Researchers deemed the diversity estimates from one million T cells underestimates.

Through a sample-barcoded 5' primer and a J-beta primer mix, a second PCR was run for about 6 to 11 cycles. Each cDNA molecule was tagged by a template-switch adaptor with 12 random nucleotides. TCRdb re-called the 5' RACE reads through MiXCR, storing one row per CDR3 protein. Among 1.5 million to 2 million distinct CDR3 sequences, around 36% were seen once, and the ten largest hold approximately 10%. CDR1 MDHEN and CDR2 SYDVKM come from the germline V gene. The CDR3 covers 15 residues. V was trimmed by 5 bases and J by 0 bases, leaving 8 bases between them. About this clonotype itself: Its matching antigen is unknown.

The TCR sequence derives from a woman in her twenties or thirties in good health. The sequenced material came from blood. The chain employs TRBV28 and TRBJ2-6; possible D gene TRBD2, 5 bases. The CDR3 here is CASSIAISGANVLTF. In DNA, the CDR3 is TGTGCCAGCAGTATAGCGATCTCTGGGGCCAACGTCCTGACTTTC.